This is a list of T cell receptor beta chains from one sample in a study of blood T cell repertoires in COVID-19. Here immunoSEQ multiplex PCR was the method, and the copy in TCRdb shows in-frame clones only, minus some. The sample consists of 400,000 to 550,000 clones, 87% of them appearing once. Source material: PBMCs or T cells enriched from blood (not recorded which). The origin of the receptors is a woman between 18 and 30 years old with acute COVID-19. Both conserved end residues are trimmed from each CDR3.

>13|TRBV9
ASSSGQGVNTEAF
>12|TRBV6-5
ASSYQGRVSPLH
>12|TRBV4-3
ASSQVAGGLGYT
>15|TRBV5-4
ASSLFDKGRVGTEAF
>13|TRBV7-9
ASSFGRTGHYEQY
>12|TRBV2
ASSRGRLTGELF
>12|TRBV4-3
ASSQDRTVAPQH
>13|TRBV4-3
ASSQDTQGEDEAF
>13|TRBV24-1
ATSPIAGGQETQY
>14|TRBV10-3
AISPDRPGSYNEQF
>11|TRBV29-1
SGAGGATGELF
>9|TRBV30
AWNRVTEAF
>12|TRBV3-1/TRBV3-2
ASSHRGTNEKLF
>12|TRBV6-6
ATETGWGGQPQH
>13|TRBV5-1
ASSVAYTSGNEQF
>12|TRBV5-1
ASSLIGENEKLF
>14|TRBV11-2
ASSLEDRGSNQPQH
>13|TRBV7-9
ASSTGTANTGELF
>14|TRBV9
ASSVGASGLYNEQF
>13|TRBV6-5
ASSRPGTNNQPQH
>14|TRBV6-1
ASSEQPTGAQETQY
>11|TRBV27
ASSPGAGGGYT
>12|TRBV6-5
ASSYSVGDYGYT
>11|TRBV12-3/TRBV12-4
ASSPSSRNTIY
>14|TRBV7-9
ASSLGAGVLSNEQF
>14|TRBV5-4
ASSKGLAGDYNEQF
>12|TRBV4-1
ASSTRQGYTEAF
>11|TRBV29-1
SAWTGGAYEQY